One sample yielded the 5 T cell receptor beta chains listed below, sequenced in a study of cytomegalovirus exposure and HLA in healthy donors. The study ran its PCR with 60 Vbeta and 13 Jbeta primers. Method: immunoSEQ multiplex PCR; TCRdb's copy keeps in-frame clones and lacks some. The sample lists roughly 130,000 clones; more than 60% were seen once. What was sequenced was PBMCs. These receptors were obtained from a woman in her thirties or forties in good health and CMV-seronegative.

This chain uses TRBV7-6 with TRBJ2-5; D call uncertain. Matching the DNA end better, TRBJ2-7 makes the J call doubtful. The CDR3 covers 13 residues. Germline V gene sequence: CDR1 SGHVS, CDR2 FNYEAQ. The CDR3 loop reads CASSPSASYEQYF. DNA of the CDR3: TGTGCCAGCAGCCCCTCCGCGTCCTACGAGCAGTACTTC.

V is TRBV15 and J is TRBJ2-7, with D tentatively TRBD1 (6 bases). Germline V gene sequence: CDR1 LNHNV, CDR2 YYDKDF (reference sequence). CDR3 length: 15 residues. V lost 5 bases, J lost 0 bases, and 14 bases lay in between. CDR3 nucleotide sequence: TGTGCCACCAGCGCCGAGAGGGGGTTCTCCTACGAGCAGTACTTC. Encoded protein: CATSAERGFSYEQYF.

The V gene is TRBV30, the J gene TRBJ1-1; D is unresolved. Deletions cut 8 bases from V and 1 base from J, with 11 bases between. The CDR3 has 12 amino acids. Germline-derived CDR1 and CDR2 are GTSNPN and SVGIG (reference sequence). In nucleotides, the CDR3 is TGTGCCGGAGGCAGCGGGAACACTGAAGCTTTCTTT. Residues: CAGGSGNTEAFF.

In its sample, this clone was seen a few times. The chain recombines TRBV11-2 with TRBJ2-7; tentative D call: TRBD2 (6 bases). Germline V lookup: CDR1 SGHAT, CDR2 FQNNGV. The V end lost 6 bases, the J end lost 7 bases, and 16 bases lay between the germline ends. CDR3 length: 13 residues. In DNA form, the CDR3 reads TGTGCCAGCAGTTTCGACGAGGGAGGAGAGCAGTACTTC. It encodes CASSFDEGGEQYF. The full variable domain, completed using reference TRBV11-2 and TRBJ2-7, is EAGVAQSPRYKIIEKRQSVAFWCNPISGHATLYWYQQILGQGPKLLIQFQNNGVVDDSQLPKDRFSAERLKGVDSTLKIQPAKLEDSAVYLCASSFDEGGEQYFGPGTRLTVT.

The V call is TRBV7-6, the J call TRBJ1-2, with 7 bases that match TRBD1. This CDR3 comprises 17 residues. Trimming removed 1 base from V and 6 bases from J; junction bases left unmatched: 14. Germline CDR1 is SGHVS and CDR2 is FNYEAQ. Here the CDR3 DNA reads TGTGCCAGCAGCTTAGTCTGGGGGGACGACAGGGATCATGGCTACACCTTC. It encodes CASSLVWGDDRDHGYTF. The full variable domain, with the rest looked up from reference TRBV7-6 and TRBJ1-2, is GAGVSQSPRYKVTKRGQDVALRCDPISGHVSLYWYRQALGQGPEFLTYFNYEAQQDKSGLPNDRFSAERPEGSISTLTIQRTEQRDSAMYRCASSLVWGDDRDHGYTFGSGTRLTVV.